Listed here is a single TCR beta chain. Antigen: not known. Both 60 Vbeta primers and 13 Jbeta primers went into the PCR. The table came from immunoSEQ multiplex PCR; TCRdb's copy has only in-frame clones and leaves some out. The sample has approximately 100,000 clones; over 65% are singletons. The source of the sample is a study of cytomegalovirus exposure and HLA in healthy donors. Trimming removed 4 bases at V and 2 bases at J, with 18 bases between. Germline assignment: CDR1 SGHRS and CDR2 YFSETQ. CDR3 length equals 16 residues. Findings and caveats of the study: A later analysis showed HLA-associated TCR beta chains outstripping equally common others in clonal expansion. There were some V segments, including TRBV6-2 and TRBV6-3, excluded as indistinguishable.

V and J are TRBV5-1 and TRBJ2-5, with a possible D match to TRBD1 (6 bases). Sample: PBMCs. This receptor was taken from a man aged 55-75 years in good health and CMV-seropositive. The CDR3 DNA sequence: TGCGCCAGCAGCATTCGGACAGCTACACTTCAAGAGACCCAGTACTTC. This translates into CASSIRTATLQETQYF. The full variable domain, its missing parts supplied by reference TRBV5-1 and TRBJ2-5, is KAGVTQTPRYLIKTRGQQVTLSCSPISGHRSVSWYQQTPGQGLQFLFEYFSETQRNKGNFPGRFSGRQFSNSRSEMNVSTLELGDSALYLCASSIRTATLQETQYFGPGTRLLVL.